Only a few counts were recorded for the clone carrying this T cell receptor (beta chain). The antigen is undetermined. TCRdb re-derived calls from the reads in MiXCR, one entry per CDR3 protein. Counted here are 550,000 to 700,000 distinct CDR3 sequences, approximately 40% occurring once; the ten biggest clones make up more than 40%. CDR3 size: 13 residues. Trimming shortened V by 5 bases and J by 10 bases, and 15 bases separated the two germline ends. The sample is drawn from a study of T cell repertoires in cytomegalovirus infection. Study-wide context: Shared public TCR beta signatures pointed to both CMV infection and a matching HLA type. Findings and limits, study-wide: There were HLA-C-restricted CMV-specific TCR beta clonotypes dominating the ex vivo response.

This chain links TRBV12-3 or TRBV12-4 with TRBJ2-4; possibly TRBD1 or TRBD2 for D (7 bases each). The sequences come from cultured PBMCs, collected from culture after CMV antigen stimulation. This receptor was identified in a human donor in good health (CMV status not recorded). Some clones in this sample may be carry-over from other donors' samples. The CDR3 DNA reads as TGTGCCAGCAGTCCAGGGGGGACTACAATTCAGTACTTC. Amino acid sequence: CASSPGGTTIQYF.